The clone carrying this T cell receptor beta chain was detected only a few times. The antigen is unknown. These data come from a study of beta chain features in type 1 diabetes. Study-level points and caveats: PCR might show a preference for shorter templates, equally across patients and controls. Patients' naive, central memory and Treg TCRB repertoires seemed closer to one another than those of healthy donors.

One heparinised blood draw, averaging approximately 0.11 L, came from each donor. Sorting that relied on CD45RO/CCR7/CD25/CD127/CD95/CD27 yielded CD4+ naive, central memory, regulatory and stem cell-like memory cells. The sequenced template was cDNA made from the entire isolated RNA. Profiled with immunoSEQ multiplex PCR; TCRdb holds only in-frame clones, not every one. Among 450,000 to 550,000 clones listed, 25% to 35% were seen once. The germline CDR1 and CDR2 sequences are MNHNS and SASEGT. Trimming removed 6 bases at V and 1 base at J, with 3 bases between. The CDR3 sequence is 11 residues long. This clonotype was obtained from a man aged 18 to 30 in good health. V is TRBV6-1 and J is TRBJ1-1; D gene unclear. Sequencing was performed on naive CD4+ T cells from blood. The CDR3, as DNA: TGTGCCAGCAGACAGAACACTGAAGCTTTCTTT. Amino acid sequence: CASRQNTEAFF.